The source of this T cell receptor (beta chain) is a study of human T cells and chemical hapten exposure. Looking at the study overall: DPC at 2% was the sensitizing agent, placed on roughly 2 cm by roughly 2 cm of upper inner arm skin. Patients, chiefly female, had alopecia areata, totalis or universalis. Patch tests containing 0.01% DPC, applied to the upper back, were read at 6 days.

This clonotype was counted between two and nine times. Germline CDR1 and CDR2: SGHAT and FQNNGV. Trimming cost V 9 bases and J 3 bases, with 24 bases left between them. CDR3 length: 16 amino acids. TCRdb processed the RACE reads anew with MiXCR; each CDR3 protein has one entry. The repertoire holds 150,000 to 200,000 distinct CDR3 sequences, with roughly 15% as singletons. As to time point: patch test 1, 2 weeks after DPC sensitization. Treatment given: therapeutic diphenylcyclopropenone sensitization with weekly scalp DPC. Total RNA was isolated from unfractionated whole blood. This TCR was sampled from a woman younger than 45 with alopecia areata. Some clones in this sample may be carry-over from other donors' samples. Material: whole blood, obtained in connection with sensitization to the hapten diphenylcyclopropenone (DPC). V usage is TRBV11-2 and J usage is TRBJ2-7, with D perhaps matching TRBD2 (5 bases). The CDR3 sequence: CARPRPSRGSIYEQYF. CDR3 DNA sequence: TGTGCCAGACCCCGCCCCTCCCGGGGTAGTATCTACGAGCAGTACTTC.